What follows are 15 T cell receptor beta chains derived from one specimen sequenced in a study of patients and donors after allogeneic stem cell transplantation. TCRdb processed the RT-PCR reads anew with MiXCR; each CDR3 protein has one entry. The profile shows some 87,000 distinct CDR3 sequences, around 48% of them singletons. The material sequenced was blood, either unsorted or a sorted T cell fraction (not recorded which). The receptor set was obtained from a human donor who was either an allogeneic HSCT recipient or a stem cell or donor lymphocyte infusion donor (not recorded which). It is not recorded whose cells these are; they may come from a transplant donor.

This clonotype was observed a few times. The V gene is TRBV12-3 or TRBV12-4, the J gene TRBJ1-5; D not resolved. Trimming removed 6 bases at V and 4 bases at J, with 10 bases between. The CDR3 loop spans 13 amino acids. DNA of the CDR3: TGTGCCAGCAGAGTAGAAGGAAATCAGCCCCAGCATTTT. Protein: CASRVEGNQPQHF.

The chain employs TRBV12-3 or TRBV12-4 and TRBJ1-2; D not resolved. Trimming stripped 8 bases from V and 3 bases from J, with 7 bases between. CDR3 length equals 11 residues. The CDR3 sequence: CASAPYYGYTF. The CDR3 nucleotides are TGTGCCAGCGCCCCGTACTATGGCTACACCTTC.

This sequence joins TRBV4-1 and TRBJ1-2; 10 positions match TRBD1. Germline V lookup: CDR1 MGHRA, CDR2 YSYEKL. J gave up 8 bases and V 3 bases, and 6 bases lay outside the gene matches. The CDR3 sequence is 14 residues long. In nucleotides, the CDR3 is TGCGCCAGCAGCCAGGTTGGGACAGGGGCGGGCTACACCTTC. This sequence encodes CASSQVGTGAGYTF.

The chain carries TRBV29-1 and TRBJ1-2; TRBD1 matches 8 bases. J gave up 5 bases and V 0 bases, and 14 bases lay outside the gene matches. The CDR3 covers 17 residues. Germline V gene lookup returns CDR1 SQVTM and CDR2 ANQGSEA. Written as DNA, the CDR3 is TGCAGCGTTGAAGATGTGCAGGGGGCCCTTCCCATTTATGGCTACACCTTC. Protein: CSVEDVQGALPIYGYTF.

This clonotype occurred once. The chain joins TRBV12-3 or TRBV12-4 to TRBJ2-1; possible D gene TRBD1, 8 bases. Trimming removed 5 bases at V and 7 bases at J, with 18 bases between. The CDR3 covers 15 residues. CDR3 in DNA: TGTGCCAGCAGTACCCACGACAGGGGAGGGAATGAGCAGTTCTTC. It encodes CASSTHDRGGNEQFF.

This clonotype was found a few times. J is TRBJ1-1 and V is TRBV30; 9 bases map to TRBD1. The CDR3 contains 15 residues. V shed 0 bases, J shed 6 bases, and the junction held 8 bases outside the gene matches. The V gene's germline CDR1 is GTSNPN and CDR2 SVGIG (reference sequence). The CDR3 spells CAWSVYGTGSPEAFF. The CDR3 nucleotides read TGTGCCTGGAGTGTATATGGGACAGGGTCGCCTGAAGCTTTCTTT.

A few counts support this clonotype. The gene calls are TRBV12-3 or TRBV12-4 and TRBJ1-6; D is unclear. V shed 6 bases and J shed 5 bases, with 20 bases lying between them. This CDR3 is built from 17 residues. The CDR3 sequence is CASSPLLGRLDNSPLHF. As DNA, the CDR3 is TGTGCCAGCAGCCCCCTTTTGGGTCGTCTAGATAATTCACCCCTCCACTTT.

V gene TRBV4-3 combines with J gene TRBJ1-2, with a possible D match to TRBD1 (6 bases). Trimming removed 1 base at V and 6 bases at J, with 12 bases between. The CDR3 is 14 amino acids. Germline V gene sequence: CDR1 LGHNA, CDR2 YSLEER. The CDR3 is CASSQVGRGDGYTF. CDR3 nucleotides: TGCGCCAGCAGCCAAGTGGGCAGGGGCGATGGCTACACCTTC.

The CDR3 spells CASSQWAGASNQPQHF. The CDR3 bases are TGCGCCAGCAGCCAATGGGCAGGGGCAAGCAATCAGCCCCAGCATTTT. The chain combines TRBV4-1 with TRBJ1-5; TRBD1 might be the D (6 bases). Between the trimmed V and J ends, which lost 2 bases and 1 base, there was a span of 12 bases. In germline, CDR1 is MGHRA, CDR2 YSYEKL. The CDR3 runs to 16 residues.

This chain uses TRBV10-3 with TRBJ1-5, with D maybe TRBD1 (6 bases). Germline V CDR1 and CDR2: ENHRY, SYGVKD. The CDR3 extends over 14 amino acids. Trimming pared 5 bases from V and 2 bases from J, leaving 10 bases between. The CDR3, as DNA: TGTGCCATCAGTATACAGGGTGGCAATCAGCCCCAGCATTTT. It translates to CAISIQGGNQPQHF.

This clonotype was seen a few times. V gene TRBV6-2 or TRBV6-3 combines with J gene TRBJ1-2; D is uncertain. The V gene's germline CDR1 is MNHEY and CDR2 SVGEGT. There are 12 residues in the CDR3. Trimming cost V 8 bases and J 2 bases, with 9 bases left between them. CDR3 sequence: CASWKGNYGYTF. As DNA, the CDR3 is TGTGCCAGCTGGAAGGGCAACTATGGCTACACCTTC.

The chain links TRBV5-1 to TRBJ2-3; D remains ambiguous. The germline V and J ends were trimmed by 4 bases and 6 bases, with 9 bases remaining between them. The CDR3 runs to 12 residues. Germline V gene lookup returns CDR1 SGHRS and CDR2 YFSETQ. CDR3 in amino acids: CASSPGGDTQYF. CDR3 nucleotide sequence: TGCGCCAGCAGCCCCGGTGGGGATACGCAGTATTTT. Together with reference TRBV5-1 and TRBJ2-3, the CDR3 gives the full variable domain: KAGVTQTPRYLIKTRGQQVTLSCSPISGHRSVSWYQQTPGQGLQFLFEYFSETQRNKGNFPGRFSGRQFSNSRSEMNVSTLELGDSALYLCASSPGGDTQYFGPGTRLTVL.

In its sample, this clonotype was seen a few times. CDR3 sequence: CASSNRDYSGNTIYF. The CDR3 DNA follows: TGTGCCAGCAGCAACAGGGACTACTCTGGAAACACCATATATTTT. The chain combines TRBV28 with TRBJ1-3, with D perhaps matching TRBD1 (6 bases). Germline lookup yields CDR1 MDHEN and CDR2 SYDVKM. The CDR3 is made up of 15 amino acids. The V end lost 6 bases, the J end lost 0 bases, and 12 bases lay between the germline ends. Looking up the rest from reference TRBV28 and TRBJ1-3 gives the full variable domain: DVKVTQSSRYLVKRTGEKVFLECVQDMDHENMFWYRQDPGLGLRLIYFSYDVKMKEKGDIPEGYSVSREKKERFSLILESASTNQTSMYLCASSNRDYSGNTIYFGEGSWLTVV.

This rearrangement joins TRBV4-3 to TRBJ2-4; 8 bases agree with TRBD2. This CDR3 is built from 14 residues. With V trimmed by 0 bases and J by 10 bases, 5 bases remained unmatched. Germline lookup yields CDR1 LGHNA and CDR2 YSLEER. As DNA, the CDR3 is TGCGCCAGCAGCCAAGATCGGGGGGGTGCTATTCAGTACTTC. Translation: CASSQDRGGAIQYF.

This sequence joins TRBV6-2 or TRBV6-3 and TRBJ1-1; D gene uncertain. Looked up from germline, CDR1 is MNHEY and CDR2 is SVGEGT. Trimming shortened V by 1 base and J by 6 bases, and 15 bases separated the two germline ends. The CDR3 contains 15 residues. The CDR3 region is CASSYYDPRTSEAFF. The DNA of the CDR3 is TGTGCCAGCAGTTACTATGACCCACGAACATCTGAAGCTTTCTTT.